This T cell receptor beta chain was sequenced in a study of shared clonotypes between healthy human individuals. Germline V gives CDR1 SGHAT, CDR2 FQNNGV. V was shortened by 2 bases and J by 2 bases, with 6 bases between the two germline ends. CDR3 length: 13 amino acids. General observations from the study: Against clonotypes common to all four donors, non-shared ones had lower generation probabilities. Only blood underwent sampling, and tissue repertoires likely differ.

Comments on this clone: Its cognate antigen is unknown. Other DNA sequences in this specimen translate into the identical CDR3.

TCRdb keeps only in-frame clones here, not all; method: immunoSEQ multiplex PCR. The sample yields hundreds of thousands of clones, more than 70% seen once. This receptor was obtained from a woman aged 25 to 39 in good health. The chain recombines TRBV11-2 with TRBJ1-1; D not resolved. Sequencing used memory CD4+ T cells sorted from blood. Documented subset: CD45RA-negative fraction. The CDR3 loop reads CASSLSTNTEAFF. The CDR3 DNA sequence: TGTGCCAGCAGCTTATCCACTAACACTGAAGCTTTCTTT.